Shown below are 8 T cell receptor beta chains from a single sample sequenced in a study of CD8+CD57+ T cells in acquired aplastic anemia. Using genomic DNA as the template, TCR beta VDJ and CDR3 profiling was carried out. TCRdb reprocessed the reads via MiXCR and lists one record per CDR3 protein. Among 250,000 or so distinct CDR3 sequences, around 45% were seen once, and the ten largest hold about 8.3%. Patients selected for sequencing had displayed CD8+CD57+ cell expansion by flow cytometry. Sequencing was performed on sorted CD4+, CD8+, or CD8+CD57+ T cells (not recorded which) from PBMCs. These TCRs come from a human donor with aplastic anemia.

The V gene is TRBV5-4, the J gene TRBJ1-2; a weak D match, TRBD1 (5 bases). Trimming pared 3 bases from V and 2 bases from J, leaving 11 bases between. Germline loops: CDR1 SGHNT, CDR2 YYREEE (reference sequence). This CDR3 is 14 amino acids long. CDR3: CASSYDRENYGYTF. The CDR3 DNA follows: TGTGCCAGCAGCTACGACAGAGAGAACTATGGCTACACCTTC.

This chain uses TRBV6-5 with TRBJ2-6; TRBD2 aligns across 7 bases. Germline V gives CDR1 MNHEY, CDR2 SVGAGI. The CDR3 is 15 amino acids. Unmatched junction bases numbered 10, after V lost 6 bases and J lost 8 bases. CDR3 region: CASSEGGSGSNVLTF. The CDR3, as DNA: TGTGCCAGCAGCGAGGGAGGGTCCGGGTCCAACGTCCTGACTTTC.

This clonotype appeared many times. The chain has TRBV11-2 and TRBJ2-7, with TRBD2 as a possible D gene (5 bases). The germline gives CDR1 SGHAT, CDR2 FQNNGV. V was shortened by 3 bases and J by 0 bases, with 9 bases between the two germline ends. CDR3 size: 14 residues. Here the CDR3 reads CASSLEVSSYEQYF. The CDR3 bases are TGTGCCAGCAGCTTGGAGGTGAGCTCCTACGAGCAGTACTTC.

V and J are TRBV27 and TRBJ1-1; D is uncertain. V lost 2 bases, J lost 1 base, and 14 bases lay in between. The germline V gene encodes CDR1 MNHEY and CDR2 SMNVEV (reference sequence). The length of the CDR3 is 16 residues. The CDR3 DNA is TGTGCCAGCAGTTTAAGGTGCGGCACCTCGAACACTGAAGCTTTCTTT. Translated, it gives CASSLRCGTSNTEAFF.

This clonotype was seen repeatedly, ten times or more. V and J are TRBV7-9 and TRBJ2-1, with D possibly being TRBD1 (6 bases). CDR3 length: 13 residues. V gave up 2 bases and J gave up 5 bases, with 7 bases separating them. Germline lookup yields CDR1 SEHNR and CDR2 FQNEAQ (reference sequence). This CDR3 is CASSLSGDNEQFF. The CDR3 DNA follows: TGTGCCAGCAGCTTATCAGGGGACAATGAGCAGTTCTTC.

This clonotype has only a few counts. It may be a read error: a sequence one base away is much more abundant. The CDR3 region is CASSQAPGYAEALF. The CDR3, as DNA: TGCGCCAGCAGCCAAGCCCCCGGGTACGCTGAAGCTCTCTTT. The genes are TRBV4-3 and TRBJ1-1; no definite D call. The CDR3 has 14 residues. Looked up from germline, CDR1 is LGHNA and CDR2 is YSLEER.

Of note for this clonotype: This could be a read error, since a much larger clone is one nucleotide away. This CDR3 fails to terminate in the conserved phenylalanine or tryptophan, so it likely reflects a read error. V is TRBV15 and J is TRBJ1-1; no reliable D call. Trimming stripped 3 bases from V and 1 base from J, with 12 bases between. Germline lookup yields CDR1 LNHNV and CDR2 YYDKDF (reference sequence). The CDR3 contains 15 residues. The DNA of the CDR3 is TGTGCCACCAGCAGTATGGACGGTGCGAACACTGAAGCTTTCCTT. This codes for CATSSMDGANTEAFL.

Points on this clonotype: Since a much larger clone is just one base distant, this may be a read error. The chain couples TRBV9 to TRBJ2-1, with 8 bases fitting TRBD2. Per the germline V gene, CDR1 is SGDLS and CDR2 is YYNGEE. The CDR3 is 17 amino acids. The V gene end was trimmed by 0 bases and the J gene end by 4 bases; junction bases not matched to a gene: 9. CDR3 sequence: CASSVGGGGYPYNEQFF. As DNA, the CDR3 is TGTGCCAGCAGCGTAGGTGGCGGGGGGTACCCTTACAATGAGCAGTTCTTC. Based on the CDR3 plus reference TRBV9 and TRBJ2-1, the full variable domain is DSGVTQTPKHLITATGQRVTLRCSPRSGDLSVYWYQQSLDQGLQFLIQYYNGEERAKGNILERFSAQQFPDLHSELNLSSLELGDSALYFCASSVGGGGYPYNEQFFGPGTRLTVL.